Below, 4 T cell receptor beta chains from the same sample are listed, as sequenced in a study of post-analysis software for immune sequencing data. Study-wide points: Compared with controls, patients had more of 4 or 5 TRBV segments, including TRBV5-6, TRBV5-1 and TRBV20-1.

Prepared libraries of TCR beta cDNA carried unique molecular identifiers. MiXCR, applied by TCRdb to the PCR reads, yields one record per CDR3 protein. This sample has 650,000 to 850,000 distinct CDR3 sequences, with about 50% found just once. Their specific antigens are unknown. The sample comprised blood. All receptors come from a girl aged 10 to 17 with multiple sclerosis.

V is TRBV11-1 and J is TRBJ2-2; 7 bases fit TRBD2. V shed 3 bases, J shed 1 base, and the junction held 2 bases outside the gene matches. CDR3 length: 15 amino acids. From germline, CDR1 is SGHAT and CDR2 FQDESV (reference sequence). The CDR3 loop reads CASSFVAGNTGELFF. In DNA, the CDR3 is TGTGCCAGCAGCTTTGTAGCGGGGAACACCGGGGAGCTGTTTTTT.

Here the CDR3 DNA reads TGCGCCAGCAGCTTGGATGGACAGGGCCGAGAGACCCAGTACTTC. As protein: CASSLDGQGRETQYF. This chain uses TRBV5-1 with TRBJ2-5; 8 bases agree with TRBD1. V shed 0 bases and J 4 bases; nucleotides not matched to a gene: 5. Germline V gene data show CDR1 as SGHRS and CDR2 as YFSETQ. The CDR3 loop spans 15 amino acids.

Only a few counts were recorded for this clonotype. V and J are TRBV9 and TRBJ2-3; 7 nucleotides align to TRBD1. From germline, CDR1 is SGDLS and CDR2 YYNGEE. J lost 3 bases, V lost 3 bases, and 16 bases had no gene match. CDR3 length: 18 amino acids. The chain's CDR3 is CASSANAADRVRTDTQYF. The CDR3 nucleotides are TGTGCCAGCAGCGCAAACGCCGCCGACAGGGTGAGAACAGATACGCAGTATTTT. Drawing the rest from reference TRBV9 and TRBJ2-3, the complete variable domain is DSGVTQTPKHLITATGQRVTLRCSPRSGDLSVYWYQQSLDQGLQFLIQYYNGEERAKGNILERFSAQQFPDLHSELNLSSLELGDSALYFCASSANAADRVRTDTQYFGPGTRLTVL.

The chain links TRBV5-6 to TRBJ2-1, with a possible D match to TRBD2 (5 bases). Germline loops: CDR1 SGHDT, CDR2 YYEEEE. The CDR3 is 15 amino acids. Trimming took 4 bases from V and 8 from J, leaving 19 bases between them. The CDR3: CASSPLTEAGDEQFF. CDR3 DNA: TGTGCCAGCAGCCCTCTTACAGAGGCGGGCGATGAGCAGTTCTTC. The full variable domain, in which reference TRBV5-6 and TRBJ2-1 provide the parts outside the CDR3, is DAGVTQSPTHLIKTRGQQVTLRCSPKSGHDTVSWYQQALGQGPQFIFQYYEEEERQRGNFPDRFSGHQFPNYSSELNVNALLLGDSALYLCASSPLTEAGDEQFFGPGTRLTVL.